The source of this T cell receptor (beta chain) is a study of CD8 T cells in ankylosing spondylitis (dated by TCRdb to 2015 to 2018). Broadly, across the study: The study profiled T cell receptor beta repertoires in healthy donors and ankylosing spondylitis patients to find disease-linked TCR variants. Samples of peripheral blood were taken, and for ankylosing spondylitis patients, synovial fluid was collected as well. The whole study cohort included under 140 healthy donors and 25 or so ankylosing spondylitis patients.

A note on this clonotype: This receptor's antigen is unknown. Base qualities are missing; no much larger clone stands one base away.

The CDR3 covers 15 residues, taking in both the cysteine and the phenylalanine. Only the CDR3 DNA is retained, 45 bases long and in frame from the first base. V is pruned by 0 bases and J by 10 bases, leaving 6 bases of the junction without a gene match. CDR1 and CDR2 are read off the germline V gene (reference sequence) as LGHDT and YNNKEL. The paper as a whole reports these results and caveats: Some motif variants were previously reported in synovial fluid and blood of reactive arthritis patients, suggesting common disease-initiation mechanisms. The disease-linked clones showed a CD8+ phenotype and occurred at relatively low frequencies in peripheral blood. According to the report, matched synovial fluid samples from ankylosing spondylitis patients were significantly enriched for the disease-linked clones. Blood from ankylosing spondylitis patients appeared to be characterized by a TCR beta motif composed of eight highly homologous amino acid variants.

The instrument given in TCRdb is Illumina HiSeq 2500. Quantitative 5'-RACE with molecular barcodes was the method used to prepare the TCR beta libraries. The authors' pipeline ran thus. Disease-linked TCR variants were identified with a new computational method built on a probabilistic model of VDJ rearrangement. TCRdb reanalyzed the raw reads on its own, using fastp at Q25 for trimming and MiXCR for clone calling, and kept in-frame beta chains. A single entry per CDR3 protein holds the most common genes and DNA from its merged rows. Here the V and J calls rest on TCRdb's processing, not on the authors' analysis. This sample lists roughly 400,000 distinct CDR3 sequences; 20% to 25% were detected once. Roughly 16% of the sample is held by the ten biggest clonotypes.

This receptor chain uses TRBV3-1 and TRBJ1-6, with 7 middle bases fitting TRBD1. The TCR was taken from a male donor with ankylosing spondylitis. The sample comprised blood, either unsorted or a sorted T cell fraction (not recorded which). The CDR3 region has the sequence CASSQDPGGGSPLHF. The DNA sequence is TGTGCCAGCAGCCAAGACCCAGGGGGGGGATCACCCCTCCACTTT.